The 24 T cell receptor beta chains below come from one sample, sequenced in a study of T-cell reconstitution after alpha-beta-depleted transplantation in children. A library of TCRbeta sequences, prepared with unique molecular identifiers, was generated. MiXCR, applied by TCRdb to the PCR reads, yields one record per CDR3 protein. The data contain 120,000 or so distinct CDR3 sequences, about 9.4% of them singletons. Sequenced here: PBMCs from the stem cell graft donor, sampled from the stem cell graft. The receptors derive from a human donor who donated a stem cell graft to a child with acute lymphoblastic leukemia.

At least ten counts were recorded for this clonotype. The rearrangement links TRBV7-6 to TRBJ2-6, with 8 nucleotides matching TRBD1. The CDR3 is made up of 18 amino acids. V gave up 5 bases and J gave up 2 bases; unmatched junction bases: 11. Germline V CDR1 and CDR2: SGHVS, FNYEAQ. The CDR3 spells CASSPRRTGSAGANVLTF. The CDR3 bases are TGTGCCAGCAGCCCCCGTAGGACAGGGAGCGCTGGGGCCAACGTCCTGACTTTC.

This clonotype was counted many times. CDR3 amino acids: CASSLPRGQGPEQYF. CDR3 in DNA: TGTGCCAGCAGCTTACCCCGAGGGCAGGGTCCCGAGCAGTACTTC. V is TRBV6-5 and J is TRBJ2-7; D is perhaps TRBD1 or TRBD2 (5 bases each). The CDR3 length is 15 residues. CDR1 and CDR2 (germline): MNHEY, SVGAGI. V lost 6 bases, J lost 6 bases, and 21 bases lay in between.

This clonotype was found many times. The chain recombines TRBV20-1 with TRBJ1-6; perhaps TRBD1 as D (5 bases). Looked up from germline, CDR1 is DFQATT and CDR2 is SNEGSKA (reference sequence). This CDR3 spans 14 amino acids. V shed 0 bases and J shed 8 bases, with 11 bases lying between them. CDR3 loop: CSARESGSYSPLHF. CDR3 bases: TGCAGTGCTAGAGAGTCAGGGAGCTATTCACCCCTCCACTTT.

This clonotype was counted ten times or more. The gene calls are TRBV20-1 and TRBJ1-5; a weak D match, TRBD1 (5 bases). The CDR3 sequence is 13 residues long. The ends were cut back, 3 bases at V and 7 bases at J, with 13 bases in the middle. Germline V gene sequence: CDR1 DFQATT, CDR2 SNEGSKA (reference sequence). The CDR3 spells CSASERGDQPQHF. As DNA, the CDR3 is TGCAGTGCTAGCGAGAGGGGAGACCAGCCCCAGCATTTT.

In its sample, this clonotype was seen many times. CDR3 loop: CASSLGHGGQGFHNEQFF. In nucleotides, the CDR3 is TGTGCCAGCAGCTTAGGTCACGGAGGGCAGGGGTTCCACAATGAGCAGTTCTTC. V is TRBV11-1 and J is TRBJ2-1; D might be TRBD1 or TRBD2, each matching 6 bases. CDR3 size: 18 residues. The germline CDR1 and CDR2 sequences are SGHAT and FQDESV (reference sequence). V lost 1 base to trimming and J lost 5 bases, with 21 bases between them.

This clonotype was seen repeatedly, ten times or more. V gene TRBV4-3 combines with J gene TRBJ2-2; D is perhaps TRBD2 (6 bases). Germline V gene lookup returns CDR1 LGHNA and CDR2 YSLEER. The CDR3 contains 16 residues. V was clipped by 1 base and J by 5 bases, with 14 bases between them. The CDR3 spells CASSQGEAGRTGELFF. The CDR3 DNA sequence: TGCGCCAGCAGCCAAGGCGAGGCGGGACGTACCGGGGAGCTGTTTTTT.

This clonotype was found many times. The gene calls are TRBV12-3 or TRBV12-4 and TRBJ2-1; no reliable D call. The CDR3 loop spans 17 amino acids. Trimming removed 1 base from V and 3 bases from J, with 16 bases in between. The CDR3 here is CASSLVSSSMGYNEQFF. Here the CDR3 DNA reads TGTGCCAGCAGTTTAGTTAGCTCATCCATGGGCTACAATGAGCAGTTCTTC.

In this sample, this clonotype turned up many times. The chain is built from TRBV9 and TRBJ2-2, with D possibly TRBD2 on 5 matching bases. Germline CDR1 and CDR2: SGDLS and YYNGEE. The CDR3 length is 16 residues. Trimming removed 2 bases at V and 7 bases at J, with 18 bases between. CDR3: CASSVSTSGIDGELFF. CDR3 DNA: TGTGCCAGCAGCGTTAGTACCTCGGGGATCGACGGGGAGCTGTTTTTT. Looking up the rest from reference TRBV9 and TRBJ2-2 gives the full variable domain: DSGVTQTPKHLITATGQRVTLRCSPRSGDLSVYWYQQSLDQGLQFLIQYYNGEERAKGNILERFSAQQFPDLHSELNLSSLELGDSALYFCASSVSTSGIDGELFFGEGSRLTVL.

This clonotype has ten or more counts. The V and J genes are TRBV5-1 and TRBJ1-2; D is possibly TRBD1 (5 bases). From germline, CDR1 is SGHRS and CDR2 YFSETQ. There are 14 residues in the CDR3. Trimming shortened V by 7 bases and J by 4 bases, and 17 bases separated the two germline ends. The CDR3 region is CASAFRDGGYGYTF. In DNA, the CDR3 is TGCGCCAGCGCATTCCGAGATGGGGGCTATGGCTACACCTTC.

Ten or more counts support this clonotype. Here the CDR3 reads CASRTSGRFGELFF. CDR3 bases: TGTGCCAGCAGGACTAGCGGGCGTTTCGGGGAGCTGTTTTTT. The chain combines TRBV7-3 with TRBJ2-2; 10 bases agree with TRBD2. Germline V gene sequence: CDR1 SGHTA, CDR2 FQGTGA. J was trimmed by 7 bases and V by 6 bases; bases with no gene match: 5. This CDR3 has 14 residues.

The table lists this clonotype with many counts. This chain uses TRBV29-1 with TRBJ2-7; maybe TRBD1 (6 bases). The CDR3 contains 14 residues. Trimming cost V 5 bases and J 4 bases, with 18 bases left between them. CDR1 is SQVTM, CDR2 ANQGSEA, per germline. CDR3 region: CSVMGNREGYEQYF. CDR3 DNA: TGCAGCGTTATGGGTAACAGGGAAGGGTACGAGCAGTACTTC.

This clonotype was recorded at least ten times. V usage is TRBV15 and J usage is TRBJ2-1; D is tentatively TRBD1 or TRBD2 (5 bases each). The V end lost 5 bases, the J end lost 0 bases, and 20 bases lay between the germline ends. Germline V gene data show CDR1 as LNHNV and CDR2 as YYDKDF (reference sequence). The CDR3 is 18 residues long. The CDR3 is CATSGHRYRESSYNEQFF. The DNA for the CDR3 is TGTGCCACCAGCGGACATAGGTATAGGGAGAGCTCCTACAATGAGCAGTTCTTC.

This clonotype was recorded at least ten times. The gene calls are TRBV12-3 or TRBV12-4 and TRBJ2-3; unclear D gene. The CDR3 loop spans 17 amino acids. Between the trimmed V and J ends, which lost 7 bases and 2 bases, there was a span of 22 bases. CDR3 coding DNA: TGTGCCAGCATCCCTGACTTTGGGCTCCCCTCCACAGATACGCAGTATTTT. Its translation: CASIPDFGLPSTDTQYF.

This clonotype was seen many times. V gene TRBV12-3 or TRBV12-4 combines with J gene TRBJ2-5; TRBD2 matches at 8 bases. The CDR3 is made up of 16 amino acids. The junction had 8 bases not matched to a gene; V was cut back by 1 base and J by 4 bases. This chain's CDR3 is CASSLGAGAFGETQYF. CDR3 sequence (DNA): TGTGCCAGCAGTTTAGGAGCGGGAGCTTTCGGAGAGACCCAGTACTTC.

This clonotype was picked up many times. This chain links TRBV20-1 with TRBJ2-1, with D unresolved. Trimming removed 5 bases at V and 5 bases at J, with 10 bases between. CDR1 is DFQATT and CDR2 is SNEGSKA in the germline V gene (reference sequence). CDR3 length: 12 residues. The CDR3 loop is CSAETHHNEQFF. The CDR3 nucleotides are TGCAGTGCTGAAACCCACCACAATGAGCAGTTCTTC.

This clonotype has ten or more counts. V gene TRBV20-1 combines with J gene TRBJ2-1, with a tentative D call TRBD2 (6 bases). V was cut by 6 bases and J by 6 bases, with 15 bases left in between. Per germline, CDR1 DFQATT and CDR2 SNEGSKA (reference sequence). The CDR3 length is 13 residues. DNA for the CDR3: TGCAGTGCAAGCGGCCGGGAGCCCAATGAGCAGTTCTTC. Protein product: CSASGREPNEQFF.

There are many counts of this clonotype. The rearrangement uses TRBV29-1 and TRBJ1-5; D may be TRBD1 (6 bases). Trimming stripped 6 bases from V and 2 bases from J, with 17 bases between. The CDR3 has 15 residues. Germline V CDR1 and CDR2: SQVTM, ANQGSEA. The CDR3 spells CSVGEGGGGNQPQHF. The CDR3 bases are TGCAGCGTGGGCGAGGGAGGGGGTGGCAATCAGCCCCAGCATTTT.

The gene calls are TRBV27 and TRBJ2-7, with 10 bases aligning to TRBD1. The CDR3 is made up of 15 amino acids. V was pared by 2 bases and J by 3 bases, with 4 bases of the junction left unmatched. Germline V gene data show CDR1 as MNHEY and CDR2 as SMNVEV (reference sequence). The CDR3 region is CASSLGWTGGYEQYF. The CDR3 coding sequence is TGTGCCAGCAGTTTAGGTTGGACAGGGGGCTACGAGCAGTACTTC.

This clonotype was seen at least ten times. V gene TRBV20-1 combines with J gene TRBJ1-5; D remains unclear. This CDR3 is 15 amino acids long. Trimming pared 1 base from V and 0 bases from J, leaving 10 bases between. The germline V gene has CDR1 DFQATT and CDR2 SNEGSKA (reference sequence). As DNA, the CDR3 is TGCAGTGCTAGAGGGCTCGGGGATAGCAATCAGCCCCAGCATTTT. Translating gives CSARGLGDSNQPQHF.

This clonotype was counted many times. The CDR3 coding sequence is TGTGCCAGCACCCTCGGGGTTGATGAGCAGTTCTTC. Encoded protein: CASTLGVDEQFF. This rearrangement joins TRBV12-3 or TRBV12-4 to TRBJ2-1, with TRBD2 as a possible D gene (5 bases). The CDR3 consists of 12 residues. Trimming stripped 7 bases from V and 8 bases from J, with 12 bases between.

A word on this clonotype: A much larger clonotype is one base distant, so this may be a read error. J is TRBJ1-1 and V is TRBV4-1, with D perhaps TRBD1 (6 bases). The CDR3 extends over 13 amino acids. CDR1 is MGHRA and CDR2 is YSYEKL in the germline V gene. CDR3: CAISTQGNTEAFF. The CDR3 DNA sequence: TGCGCCATCAGCACACAGGGTAACACTGAAGCTTTCTTT.

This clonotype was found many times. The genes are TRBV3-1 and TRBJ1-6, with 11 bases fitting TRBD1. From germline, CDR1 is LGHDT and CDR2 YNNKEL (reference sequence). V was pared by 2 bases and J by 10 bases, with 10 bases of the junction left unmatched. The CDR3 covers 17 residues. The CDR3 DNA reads TGTGCCAGCAGCCAACCGGGACAGGGGGTTGCGGGATCACCCCTCCACTTT. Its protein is CASSQPGQGVAGSPLHF.

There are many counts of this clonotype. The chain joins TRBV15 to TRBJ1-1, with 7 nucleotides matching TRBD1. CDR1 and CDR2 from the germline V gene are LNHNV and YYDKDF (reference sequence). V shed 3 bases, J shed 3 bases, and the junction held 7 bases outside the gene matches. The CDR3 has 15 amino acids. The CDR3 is CATSSLGQAYTEAFF. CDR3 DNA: TGTGCCACCAGCAGCCTCGGACAGGCCTACACTGAAGCTTTCTTT.

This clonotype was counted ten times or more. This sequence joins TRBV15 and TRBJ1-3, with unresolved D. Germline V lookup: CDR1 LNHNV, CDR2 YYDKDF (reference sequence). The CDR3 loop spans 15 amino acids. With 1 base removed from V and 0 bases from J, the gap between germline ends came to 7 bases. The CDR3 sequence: CATSRGLNSGNTIYF. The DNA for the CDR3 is TGTGCCACCAGCAGAGGATTAAACTCTGGAAACACCATATATTTT.